The clone carrying this T cell receptor beta chain was seen once. This record comes from a study of radiotherapy plus CTLA-4 blockade in lung cancer. Study-wide context: An objective response was seen in about a sixth of patients, and disease control in around 33%.

Method: immunoSEQ multiplex PCR; TCRdb's copy keeps in-frame clones and lacks some. The data contain around 110,000 clones, about nine tenths of them seen just once; the ten biggest clones take up approximately 7%. The germline gives CDR1 SGHDT, CDR2 YYEEEE. The CDR3 length is 13 residues. Trimming pared 4 bases from V and 13 bases from J, leaving 17 bases between. The chain is built from TRBV5-6 and TRBJ2-2; no reliable D call. The receptor's source is a human donor with non-small cell lung cancer that progressed on radiotherapy plus ipilimumab. Sequencing used peripheral blood, obtained from a patient treated with radiotherapy plus ipilimumab. The CDR3 DNA follows: TGTGCCAGCAGCCGGCGTGACCGCATGGGGCTGTTTTTT. Translated, it gives CASSRRDRMGLFF.